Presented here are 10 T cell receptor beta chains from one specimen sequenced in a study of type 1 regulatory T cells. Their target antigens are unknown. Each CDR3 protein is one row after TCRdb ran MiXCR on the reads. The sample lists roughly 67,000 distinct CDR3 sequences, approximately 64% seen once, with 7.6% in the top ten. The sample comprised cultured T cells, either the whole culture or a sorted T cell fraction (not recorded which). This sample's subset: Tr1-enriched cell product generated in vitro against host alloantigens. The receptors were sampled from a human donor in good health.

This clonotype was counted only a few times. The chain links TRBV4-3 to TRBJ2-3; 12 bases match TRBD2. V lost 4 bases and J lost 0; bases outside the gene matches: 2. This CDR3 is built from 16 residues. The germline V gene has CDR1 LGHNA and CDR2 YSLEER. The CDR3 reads CASSPGTSGSTDTQYF. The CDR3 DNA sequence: TGCGCCAGCAGCCCCGGGACTAGCGGGAGCACAGATACGCAGTATTTT.

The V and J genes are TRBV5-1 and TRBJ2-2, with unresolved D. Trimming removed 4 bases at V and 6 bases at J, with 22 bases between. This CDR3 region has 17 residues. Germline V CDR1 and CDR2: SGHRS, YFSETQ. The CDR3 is CASSQARAGSPSGELFF. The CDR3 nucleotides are TGCGCCAGCAGCCAAGCTCGGGCAGGAAGCCCCTCCGGGGAGCTGTTTTTT.

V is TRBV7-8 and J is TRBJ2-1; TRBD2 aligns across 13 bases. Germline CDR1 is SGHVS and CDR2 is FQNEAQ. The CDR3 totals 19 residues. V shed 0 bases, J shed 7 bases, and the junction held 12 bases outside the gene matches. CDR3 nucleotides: TGTGCCAGCAGCTTAGCTGAGACTAGCGGGAGGTTGGGGTGGAATGAGCAGTTCTTC. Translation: CASSLAETSGRLGWNEQFF.

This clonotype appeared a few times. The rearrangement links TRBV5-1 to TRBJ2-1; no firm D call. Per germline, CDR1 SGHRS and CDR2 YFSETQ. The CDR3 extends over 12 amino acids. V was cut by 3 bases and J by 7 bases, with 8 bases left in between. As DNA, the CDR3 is TGCGCCAGCAGCTCCCTAGGAAATGAGCAGTTCTTC. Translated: CASSSLGNEQFF.

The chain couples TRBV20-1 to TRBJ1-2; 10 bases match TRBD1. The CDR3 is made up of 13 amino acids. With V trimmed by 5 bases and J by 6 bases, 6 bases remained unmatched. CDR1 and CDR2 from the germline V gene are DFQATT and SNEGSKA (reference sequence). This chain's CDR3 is CSAAAGTGDGYTF. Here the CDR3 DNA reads TGCAGTGCTGCCGCCGGGACAGGGGATGGCTACACCTTC.

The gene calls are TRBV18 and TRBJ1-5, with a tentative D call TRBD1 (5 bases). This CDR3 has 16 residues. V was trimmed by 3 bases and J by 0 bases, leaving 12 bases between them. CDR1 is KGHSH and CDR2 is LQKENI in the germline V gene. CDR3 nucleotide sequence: TGTGCCAGCTCACCGATGCGAGGGGATAGCAATCAGCCCCAGCATTTT. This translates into CASSPMRGDSNQPQHF.

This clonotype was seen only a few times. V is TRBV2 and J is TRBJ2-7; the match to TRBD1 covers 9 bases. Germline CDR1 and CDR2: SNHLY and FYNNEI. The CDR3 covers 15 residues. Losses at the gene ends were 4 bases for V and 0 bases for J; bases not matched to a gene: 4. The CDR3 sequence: CASSGPDRGSYEQYF. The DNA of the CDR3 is TGTGCCAGCAGTGGGCCGGACAGGGGCTCCTACGAGCAGTACTTC.

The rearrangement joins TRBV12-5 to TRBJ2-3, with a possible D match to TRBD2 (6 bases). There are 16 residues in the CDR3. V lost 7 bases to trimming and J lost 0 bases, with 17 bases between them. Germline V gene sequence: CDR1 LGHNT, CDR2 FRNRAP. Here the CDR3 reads CASVYRDGGSTDTQYF. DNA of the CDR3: TGTGCTAGTGTCTATAGAGACGGGGGAAGCACAGATACGCAGTATTTT.

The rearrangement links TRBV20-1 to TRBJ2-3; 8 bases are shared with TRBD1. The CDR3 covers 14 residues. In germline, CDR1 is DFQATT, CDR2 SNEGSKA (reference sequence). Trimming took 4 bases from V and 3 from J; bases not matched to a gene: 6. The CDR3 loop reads CSAMLRGLTDTQYF. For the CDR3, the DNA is TGCAGTGCTATGCTCAGGGGGCTAACAGATACGCAGTATTTT.

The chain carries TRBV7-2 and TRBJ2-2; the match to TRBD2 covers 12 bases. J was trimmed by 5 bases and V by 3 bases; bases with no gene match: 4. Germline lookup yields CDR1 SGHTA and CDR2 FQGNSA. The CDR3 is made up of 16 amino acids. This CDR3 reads CASSFPGLAGTGELFF. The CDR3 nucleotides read TGTGCCAGCAGCTTCCCTGGACTAGCGGGGACCGGGGAGCTGTTTTTT.